This T cell receptor (beta chain) derives from a study of Tregs in tolerant kidney transplant recipients. As concerns this clone: The antigen remains undetermined.

Thawed PBMCs were rested overnight at 37°C with around 180 IU/ml IL-2 before regulatory T cell sorting. Sequencing used immunoSEQ multiplex PCR; TCRdb keeps in-frame clones, though not all of them. The sample shows approximately 60,000 clones, roughly 98% of them seen only once. Regarding the study as a whole: In tolerant patients, donor-specific Tregs outgrew total Tregs, suggesting antigen-driven expansion. Activated donor B cell expansion appeared to reveal the most relevant donor-specific TCRbeta repertoire. Biological reproducibility was not directly addressed in this study.

Germline CDR1 and CDR2: MNHEY and SVGAGI. There are 13 residues in the CDR3. V was pared by 5 bases and J by 7 bases, with 4 bases of the junction left unmatched. The clonotype comes from a human donor who received a combined kidney and bone marrow transplant. The V call is TRBV6-5, the J call TRBJ1-5; 8 nucleotides match TRBD1. Sequenced here: Tregs from blood, sampled before the transplant. Here the CDR3 DNA reads TGTGCCAGCAGTCAGGGGGCAGGACAGCCCCAGCATTTT. It yields the protein CASSQGAGQPQHF.